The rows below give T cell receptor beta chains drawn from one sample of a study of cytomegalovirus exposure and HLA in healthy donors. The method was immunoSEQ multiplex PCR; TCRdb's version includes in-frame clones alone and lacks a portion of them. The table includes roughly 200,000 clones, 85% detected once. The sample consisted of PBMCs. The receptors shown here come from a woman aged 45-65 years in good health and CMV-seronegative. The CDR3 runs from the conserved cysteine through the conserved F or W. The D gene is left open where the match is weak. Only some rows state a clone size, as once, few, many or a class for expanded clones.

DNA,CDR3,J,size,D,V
TGTGCCAGCAGTCTACAGGGAGGGCAGCCCCAGCATTTT,CASSLQGGQPQHF,TRBJ1-5,NA,NA,TRBV2
TGCGCCAGCAGCTTGTACTGGGGCCGAGGAGGGTTAGAAAAACTGTTTTTT,CASSLYWGRGGLEKLFF,TRBJ1-4,few,NA,TRBV5-1
TGCGCCAGCAGCCCGGGACTCCACTCGTATGAGCAGTTCTTC,CASSPGLHSYEQFF,TRBJ2-1,NA,NA,TRBV5-1
TGTGCCAGCACTGAAGCGGGAGAGCTAGGAGTCACAGATACGCAGTATTTT,CASTEAGELGVTDTQYF,TRBJ2-3,NA,TRBD2,TRBV2
TGCAGCGTTGAAGGGGCTCTACAGGGGGTGAACACTGAAGCTTTCTTT,CSVEGALQGVNTEAFF,TRBJ1-1,NA,TRBD1,TRBV29-1
TGCAGTTTTACACCGATCAGCTCCTACGAGCAGTACTTC,CSFTPISSYEQYF,TRBJ2-7,NA,NA,TRBV29-1
TGCGCCAGCAGCCAAGAAGACTCTAGCGGGAGACCCTACGAGCAGTACTTC,CASSQEDSSGRPYEQYF,TRBJ2-7,NA,TRBD2,TRBV4-1
TGTGCCAGCAACTCATCCCCCTACAATGAGCAGTTCTTC,CASNSSPYNEQFF,TRBJ2-1,NA,NA,TRBV28
TGTGCCAGCAGTTCTACTGGGGGAGGGTACAATGAGCAGTTCTTC,CASSSTGGGYNEQFF,TRBJ2-1,NA,TRBD2,TRBV27
TGTGCCAGCAGTTCAGGACTAGCGGGATTCTCCTACAATGAGCAGTTCTTC,CASSSGLAGFSYNEQFF,TRBJ2-1,NA,TRBD2,TRBV28
TGTGCCAGCAGTGGACAGGCCCCTGCTGGCTATGGCTACACCTTC,CASSGQAPAGYGYTF,TRBJ1-2,NA,TRBD1,TRBV6-5
TGTGCCAGCTCACCGGGACAGGGGGGAAATCAGCCCCAGCATTTT,CASSPGQGGNQPQHF,TRBJ1-5,NA,TRBD1,TRBV18
TGCGCCAGCAGCTTGAGTGAGATCTATGGCTACACCTTC,CASSLSEIYGYTF,TRBJ1-2,NA,NA,TRBV5-1
TGTGCCTGGGACACCGGGACAGGGGCGTCTGAAGCTTTCTTT,CAWDTGTGASEAFF,TRBJ1-1,NA,TRBD1,TRBV30
TGTGCCAGCAGTCCCGGGACAGCCCGGGGGGAAGCTTTCTTT,CASSPGTARGEAFF,TRBJ1-1,NA,TRBD1,TRBV25-1
TGCAGCGTTGAAGGACTAGCGGGAGAATGGACAGATACGCAGTATTTT,CSVEGLAGEWTDTQYF,TRBJ2-3,few,TRBD2,TRBV29-1
TGTGCCAGCAGTGAAGATCTAGCGGCCTACGAGCAGTACTTC,CASSEDLAAYEQYF,TRBJ2-7,NA,TRBD2,TRBV2